One sample yielded the 9 T cell receptor beta chains listed below, sequenced in a study of metastatic and nonmetastatic thyroid tumors. TCRdb reanalyzed the PCR reads via MiXCR. In the table there are roughly 20,000 clones, about a quarter of which are singletons. Nobody among the patients had been given any treatment before thyroid surgery. The sequenced sample was blood. The receptor source for this set is a female donor with papillary thyroid cancer or a benign thyroid nodule (not recorded which). Some clones in this sample may be carry-over from other donors' samples.

This clone was seen only a few times. The chain couples TRBV18 to TRBJ1-2, with TRBD1 matching 8 bases. With V trimmed by 3 bases and J by 5 bases, 8 bases remained unmatched. CDR3 size: 15 residues. Looked up from germline, CDR1 is KGHSH and CDR2 is LQKENI. The CDR3 DNA reads TGTGCCAGCTCACCCGGACAGGGTGTCGGGTATGGCTACACCTTC. This gives the protein CASSPGQGVGYGYTF.

The chain couples TRBV27 to TRBJ2-5; D gene ambiguous. The CDR3 covers 13 residues. V was pared by 5 bases and J by 4 bases, with 11 bases between. Germline CDR1 reads MNHEY; CDR2 reads SMNVEV (reference sequence). The CDR3 here is CASSLRSSETQYF. The DNA for the CDR3 is TGTGCCAGCAGTCTCCGGTCTTCAGAGACCCAGTACTTC.

This clone came up a few times. The chain links TRBV24-1 to TRBJ1-1; D may be TRBD1 (6 bases). This CDR3 spans 13 amino acids. In germline, CDR1 is KGHDR, CDR2 SFDVKD. Trimming removed 6 bases at V and 7 bases at J, with 14 bases between. The DNA for the CDR3 is TGTGCCACCAGTCATCCAACCAGGGGTGAAGCTTTCTTT. It translates to CATSHPTRGEAFF.

This clone has a handful of counts. The junction departs from the called germline gene at one end, perhaps through a read error. The chain couples TRBV6-1 to TRBJ2-1; D is unresolved. The CDR3 extends over 14 amino acids. Germline values: CDR1 MNHNS, CDR2 SASEGT. The CDR3 is CASIPPDMGNDQFF. CDR3 coding DNA: TGTGCCAGCATCCCACCCGACATGGGCAATGATCAGTTCTTC.

This clone was seen a few times. V is TRBV12-3 or TRBV12-4 and J is TRBJ2-7; D unresolved. Trimming took 7 bases from V and 4 from J, leaving 17 bases between them. The length of the CDR3 is 14 residues. The CDR3 region has the DNA TGTGCCAGCACCTACAGTCTGACGTCGTACGAGCAGTACTTC. Translated, it gives CASTYSLTSYEQYF.

This clone is deemed medium-sized. The chain uses TRBV28 and TRBJ1-6; no reliable D call. The germline V gene encodes CDR1 MDHEN and CDR2 SYDVKM. V was cut by 6 bases and J by 8 bases, with 17 bases left in between. The CDR3 is made up of 15 amino acids. DNA of the CDR3: TGTGCCAGCAGCATGATACAGAGATTGGATTCACCCCTCCACTTT. It yields the protein CASSMIQRLDSPLHF.

This clone showed up many times. The rearrangement links TRBV30 to TRBJ1-2; the match to TRBD1 covers 9 bases. The CDR3 extends over 12 amino acids. Germline assignment: CDR1 GTSNPN and CDR2 SVGIG (reference sequence). V was clipped by 3 bases and J by 8 bases; unmatched bases: 4. CDR3 sequence reads: CAWRETGGGYTF. As DNA, the CDR3 is TGTGCCTGGAGGGAGACAGGGGGGGGCTACACCTTC.

The chain links TRBV3-1 to TRBJ2-3; no definite D call. Per germline, CDR1 LGHDT and CDR2 YNNKEL (reference sequence). The CDR3 totals 15 residues. With 0 bases removed from V and 4 bases from J, the gap between germline ends came to 11 bases. The CDR3 DNA reads as TGTGCCAGCAGCCAAGATTACAGTGCGGCAGATACGCAGTATTTT. Translated, it gives CASSQDYSAADTQYF.

In this sample, this clone turned up many times. This could be a read error, since a much larger clone is one nucleotide away. This chain joins TRBV12-3 or TRBV12-4 and TRBJ2-1, with 8 bases that match TRBD2. This CDR3 region has 14 residues. The trim removed 10 bases at V and 6 bases at J, leaving 11 bases unmatched. CDR3 nucleotides: TGTGCCATCAACGACGGGGGGGGAGGCAATGAGCAGTTCTTC. Its translation is CAINDGGGGNEQFF.